Sequencing of this T cell receptor (beta chain) was carried out in a study of breast tumors, draining lymph nodes, adjacent tissues (TCRdb year 2016). Regarding the study in general: Breast cancer patients provided tumor, adjacent nontumor tissue and axillary lymph nodes, and the study compared the TCR beta repertoires across these three sources. The study aimed to assess the relationships and possible T-cell exchange between tumor, surrounding tissue and draining lymph node repertoires in human breast cancer.

A note on this clonotype: It has no known antigen specificity. This likely comes from a read error, as the CDR3 has no conserved phenylalanine or tryptophan at its end.

Looking up the germline V gene (reference sequence) yields CDR1 SEHNR and CDR2 FQNEAQ. V gives up 2 bases and J gives up 4 bases, and the segment between their germline ends measures 8 bases. The CDR3 adds up to 13 amino acids, both ends counted. Only CDR3 DNA is held: 39 bases, read in frame from base 1. Sequencing was performed on an Illumina HiSeq 2000. TCR beta chain libraries were generated by multiplex PCR amplification. High-throughput sequencing was used to analyze the amplified TCR beta chain products. TCRdb trimmed public reads at Q25 via fastp, called clones via MiXCR and kept in-frame beta chains. Entries that share a CDR3 protein sequence are merged under the most common genes and DNA. Recorded for this sample are around 230,000 distinct CDR3 sequences; 32% of them occurred a single time. Roughly 1.5% of the sample belongs to the ten largest clones. Overall study results and their limits: The data were considered consistent with most tumor T cells being derived from the lymph node and subsequently expanding within tumor tissue. Tumors showed preferential V and J gene usage, and their T-cell repertoire diversity fell below that of lymph nodes yet above that of nontumor tissue. The similarity between tumor and nontumor tissue repertoires was significantly greater in luminal-like breast cancer than in basal-like breast cancer. The conclusion that tumor T cells originate in lymph nodes was presented as consistent with a hypothesis rather than as directly demonstrated.

The axillary draining lymph nodes of breast cancer patients were the source of the lymph node samples. Here the chain combines TRBV7-9 and TRBJ1-1; TRBD1 is a possible D gene, resting on 6 matching bases. Sequencing used axillary lymph node tissue. The receptor was isolated from a female donor with breast cancer. Some clones in this sample may be carry-over from other donors' samples. CDR3 protein: CASSLQGSTEAFL. The sequence in DNA is TGTGCCAGCAGCTTACAGGGGAGCACTGAAGCTTTCCTT.